This is a list of T cell receptor beta chains from one sample in a study of OX40 agonist ivuxolimab in advanced cancers. TCRdb's copy holds only in-frame clones and misses some; the assay was immunoSEQ multiplex PCR. The sample yields about 91,000 clones, 75% to 90% seen once. Source: CD4+ or CD8+ T cells sorted from blood, taken in a trial of the OX40 agonist ivuxolimab. These receptors were taken from an adult with an advanced solid tumor such as melanoma, head and neck, liver or kidney cancer. CDR3s include the opening cysteine and the closing phenylalanine or tryptophan. Fields, in order: clone size, D gene, V gene, J gene, CDR3 protein, CDR3 DNA. D genes are given only for firm matches. Some rows have no size entry. The others give once, few or many, or a class for an expanded clone.

abundance: few; d_gene: TRBD1; v_gene: TRBV28; j_gene: TRBJ1-5; CDR3aa: CASRAAGTGGIQPQHF; CDR3nt: TGTGCCAGCAGGGCCGCCGGGACAGGGGGTATTCAGCCCCAGCATTTT
abundance: -; d_gene: TRBD2; v_gene: TRBV6-5; j_gene: TRBJ2-3; CDR3aa: CASSTTSGSTDTQYF; CDR3nt: TGTGCCAGCAGCACGACTAGCGGGAGCACAGATACGCAGTATTTT
abundance: -; d_gene: -; v_gene: TRBV2; j_gene: TRBJ1-1; CDR3aa: CASSVRFEAEAFF; CDR3nt: TGTGCCAGCAGTGTAAGATTTGAGGCTGAAGCTTTCTTT
abundance: -; d_gene: -; v_gene: TRBV9; j_gene: TRBJ1-1; CDR3aa: CASSPTTENTEAFF; CDR3nt: TGTGCCAGCAGCCCTACTACCGAGAACACTGAAGCTTTCTTT
abundance: -; d_gene: TRBD2; v_gene: TRBV5-1; j_gene: TRBJ2-3; CDR3aa: CASSSDRGGPADTQYF; CDR3nt: TGCGCCAGCAGCTCGGACCGGGGGGGCCCGGCAGATACGCAGTATTTT
abundance: -; d_gene: -; v_gene: TRBV4-2; j_gene: TRBJ1-4; CDR3aa: CASTSRARGDEKLFF; CDR3nt: TGTGCCAGCACCTCGAGGGCGCGGGGAGACGAAAAACTGTTTTTT
abundance: many; d_gene: TRBD2; v_gene: TRBV9; j_gene: TRBJ2-7; CDR3aa: CASSVASGRAYEQYF; CDR3nt: TGTGCCAGCAGCGTAGCTAGCGGGAGGGCCTACGAGCAGTACTTC
abundance: -; d_gene: -; v_gene: TRBV6-5; j_gene: TRBJ1-3; CDR3aa: CASSYNSRSSGNTIYF; CDR3nt: TGTGCCAGCAGTTACAACAGCCGAAGCTCTGGAAACACCATATATTTT
abundance: few; d_gene: TRBD1; v_gene: TRBV4-2; j_gene: TRBJ2-7; CDR3aa: CASSQGGRTGETGEQYF; CDR3nt: TGTGCCAGCAGCCAAGGGGGGCGGACAGGGGAGACGGGCGAGCAGTACTTC
abundance: -; d_gene: -; v_gene: TRBV7-3; j_gene: TRBJ2-7; CDR3aa: CASSRFGAANYEQYF; CDR3nt: TGTGCCAGCAGCCGCTTTGGAGCGGCGAACTACGAGCAGTACTTC
abundance: few; d_gene: -; v_gene: TRBV5-4; j_gene: TRBJ2-2; CDR3aa: CASSLGRGRTGELFF; CDR3nt: TGTGCCAGCAGCTTGGGCAGGGGACGGACCGGGGAGCTGTTTTTT
abundance: -; d_gene: -; v_gene: TRBV5-4; j_gene: TRBJ2-3; CDR3aa: CASSGDTSTDTQYF; CDR3nt: TGTGCCAGCAGCGGGGACACCTCCACAGATACGCAGTATTTT
abundance: -; d_gene: TRBD1; v_gene: TRBV19; j_gene: TRBJ1-1; CDR3aa: CASSIGTGIAEAFF; CDR3nt: TGTGCCAGTAGTATCGGGACAGGGATCGCTGAAGCTTTCTTT
abundance: -; d_gene: TRBD2; v_gene: TRBV9; j_gene: TRBJ2-5; CDR3aa: CASSPRGSRGGLETQYF; CDR3nt: TGTGCCAGCAGCCCCCGGGGGAGTCGCGGGGGGCTAGAGACCCAGTACTTC
abundance: -; d_gene: -; v_gene: TRBV10-3; j_gene: TRBJ2-7; CDR3aa: CAISVFAQGGSYEQYF; CDR3nt: TGTGCCATTAGTGTTTTCGCACAGGGAGGCTCCTACGAGCAGTACTTC
abundance: -; d_gene: TRBD1; v_gene: TRBV18; j_gene: TRBJ2-7; CDR3aa: CASSKGTGLYEQYF; CDR3nt: TGTGCCAGCTCCAAGGGGACAGGGTTATACGAGCAGTACTTC
abundance: once; d_gene: -; v_gene: TRBV30; j_gene: TRBJ1-1; CDR3aa: CAWDPSVGTEAFF; CDR3nt: TGTGCCTGGGATCCAAGTGTGGGCACTGAAGCTTTCTTT
abundance: -; d_gene: -; v_gene: TRBV10-2; j_gene: TRBJ1-6; CDR3aa: CASKGGVLNNSPLHF; CDR3nt: TGCGCCAGCAAGGGAGGGGTCCTAAATAATTCACCCCTCCACTTT
abundance: -; d_gene: -; v_gene: TRBV5-5; j_gene: TRBJ1-2; CDR3aa: CASSPSHRNYGYTF; CDR3nt: TGTGCCAGCAGCCCAAGCCACCGGAACTATGGCTACACCTTC
abundance: -; d_gene: TRBD1; v_gene: TRBV7-8; j_gene: TRBJ2-2; CDR3aa: CASSLARTGSDRELFF; CDR3nt: TGTGCCAGCAGCTTAGCGAGGACAGGGTCTGATCGGGAGCTGTTTTTT
abundance: -; d_gene: -; v_gene: TRBV5-1; j_gene: TRBJ1-1; CDR3aa: CASSLAVVTGAEAFF; CDR3nt: TGCGCCAGCAGCTTGGCCGTGGTTACCGGCGCTGAAGCTTTCTTT
abundance: -; d_gene: -; v_gene: TRBV5-1; j_gene: TRBJ2-5; CDR3aa: CASSLQGSAQETQYF; CDR3nt: TGCGCCAGCAGCTTGCAGGGATCGGCGCAAGAGACCCAGTACTTC
abundance: -; d_gene: TRBD1; v_gene: TRBV18; j_gene: TRBJ2-1; CDR3aa: CASSPGTGVWNEQFF; CDR3nt: TGTGCCAGCTCACCAGGGACAGGGGTTTGGAATGAGCAGTTCTTC
abundance: -; d_gene: TRBD1; v_gene: TRBV27; j_gene: TRBJ1-6; CDR3aa: CASSPRGQNNSPLHF; CDR3nt: TGTGCCAGCAGTCCACGGGGACAGAATAATTCACCCCTCCACTTT
abundance: few; d_gene: TRBD1; v_gene: TRBV30; j_gene: TRBJ1-5; CDR3aa: CAWGQGRDQPQHF; CDR3nt: TGTGCCTGGGGACAGGGCAGGGACCAGCCCCAGCATTTT
abundance: once; d_gene: -; v_gene: TRBV7-2; j_gene: TRBJ1-6; CDR3aa: CASTISPSNSPLHF; CDR3nt: TGTGCCAGCACCATATCGCCGAGCAATTCACCCCTCCACTTT
abundance: -; d_gene: TRBD1; v_gene: TRBV25-1; j_gene: TRBJ2-5; CDR3aa: CASTGTVEETQYF; CDR3nt: TGTGCCAGCACCGGGACAGTGGAAGAGACCCAGTACTTC
abundance: -; d_gene: -; v_gene: TRBV7-8; j_gene: TRBJ2-7; CDR3aa: CASSLGVALYEQYF; CDR3nt: TGTGCCAGCAGCTTAGGGGTAGCGCTCTACGAGCAGTACTTC
abundance: -; d_gene: -; v_gene: TRBV11-1; j_gene: TRBJ1-1; CDR3aa: CASSFPGATTEAFF; CDR3nt: TGTGCCAGCAGCTTTCCGGGGGCGACCACTGAAGCTTTCTTT
abundance: -; d_gene: TRBD2; v_gene: TRBV7-2; j_gene: TRBJ2-4; CDR3aa: CASSLGGSGGAAKNIQYF; CDR3nt: TGTGCCAGCAGCTTAGGAGGGTCGGGGGGGGCTGCCAAAAACATTCAGTACTTC
abundance: -; d_gene: -; v_gene: TRBV7-3; j_gene: TRBJ1-6; CDR3aa: CASGRGDPSNSPLHF; CDR3nt: TGTGCCAGCGGAAGGGGTGATCCTTCTAATTCACCCCTCCACTTT
abundance: once; d_gene: -; v_gene: TRBV18; j_gene: TRBJ2-3; CDR3aa: CASSPTIQVTDTQYF; CDR3nt: TGTGCCAGCTCACCAACGATCCAGGTCACAGATACGCAGTATTTT
abundance: few; d_gene: TRBD1; v_gene: TRBV7-9; j_gene: TRBJ2-5; CDR3aa: CASSSTGAETQYF; CDR3nt: TGTGCCAGCAGCTCGACAGGGGCGGAGACCCAGTACTTC
abundance: -; d_gene: -; v_gene: TRBV9; j_gene: TRBJ1-3; CDR3aa: CASSARGVLGDTIYF; CDR3nt: TGTGCCAGCAGCGCCCGAGGGGTCCTAGGTGACACCATATATTTT
abundance: -; d_gene: TRBD2; v_gene: TRBV29-1; j_gene: TRBJ2-3; CDR3aa: CSVELAGGSGTQYF; CDR3nt: TGCAGCGTTGAACTAGCGGGAGGATCGGGTACGCAGTATTTT
abundance: -; d_gene: -; v_gene: TRBV6-6; j_gene: TRBJ1-1; CDR3aa: CASTKRPEGTEAFF; CDR3nt: TGTGCCAGCACAAAGAGACCGGAGGGGACTGAAGCTTTCTTT
abundance: -; d_gene: -; v_gene: TRBV6-1; j_gene: TRBJ1-2; CDR3aa: CASRGSNYGYTF; CDR3nt: TGTGCCAGCAGGGGCTCTAACTATGGCTACACCTTC
abundance: -; d_gene: -; v_gene: TRBV4-1; j_gene: TRBJ2-7; CDR3aa: CASSPGILRAAPSYEQYF; CDR3nt: TGCGCCAGCAGCCCGGGCATACTACGCGCCGCTCCCTCCTACGAGCAGTACTTC
abundance: -; d_gene: -; v_gene: TRBV5-6; j_gene: TRBJ1-2; CDR3aa: CASSLKRGWYGYTF; CDR3nt: TGTGCCAGCAGCTTGAAAAGGGGTTGGTATGGCTACACCTTC
abundance: -; d_gene: -; v_gene: TRBV5-1; j_gene: TRBJ2-1; CDR3aa: CASSLAASYNEQFF; CDR3nt: TGCGCCAGCAGCTTGGCGGCGTCCTACAATGAGCAGTTCTTC
abundance: once; d_gene: TRBD1; v_gene: TRBV6-6; j_gene: TRBJ1-3; CDR3aa: CASSYGTGGSGNTIYF; CDR3nt: TGTGCCAGCAGTTACGGGACAGGGGGCTCTGGAAACACCATATATTTT
abundance: -; d_gene: TRBD2; v_gene: TRBV11-2; j_gene: TRBJ2-5; CDR3aa: CASSFSGGQQETQYF; CDR3nt: TGTGCCAGCAGCTTTAGCGGGGGACAACAAGAGACCCAGTACTTC
abundance: -; d_gene: -; v_gene: TRBV10-3; j_gene: TRBJ1-4; CDR3aa: CAIRTAVYEKLFF; CDR3nt: TGTGCCATCAGAACTGCCGTGTATGAAAAACTGTTTTTT
abundance: -; d_gene: TRBD1; v_gene: TRBV7-2; j_gene: TRBJ1-2; CDR3aa: CASSETTGVGYGYTF; CDR3nt: TGTGCCAGCAGCGAAACCACAGGGGTAGGCTATGGCTACACCTTC
abundance: -; d_gene: -; v_gene: TRBV7-9; j_gene: TRBJ1-4; CDR3aa: CASSSGSWAEKLFF; CDR3nt: TGTGCCAGCAGCTCAGGTTCCTGGGCTGAAAAACTGTTTTTT
abundance: -; d_gene: -; v_gene: TRBV5-1; j_gene: TRBJ2-3; CDR3aa: CASSRGTGTDTQYF; CDR3nt: TGCGCCAGCAGCCGAGGGACGGGCACAGATACGCAGTATTTT
abundance: -; d_gene: TRBD1; v_gene: TRBV19; j_gene: TRBJ2-3; CDR3aa: CASSTGDTDTQYF; CDR3nt: TGTGCCAGCTCGACAGGGGACACAGATACGCAGTATTTT
abundance: -; d_gene: TRBD2; v_gene: TRBV29-1; j_gene: TRBJ2-2; CDR3aa: CSVLAGGTNTGELFF; CDR3nt: TGCAGCGTCCTAGCGGGAGGGACGAACACCGGGGAGCTGTTTTTT
abundance: -; d_gene: -; v_gene: TRBV10-3; j_gene: TRBJ1-2; CDR3aa: CAISEPLGQGDGYTF; CDR3nt: TGTGCCATCAGTGAGCCACTGGGGCAGGGAGATGGCTACACCTTC
abundance: -; d_gene: TRBD1; v_gene: TRBV5-6; j_gene: TRBJ1-4; CDR3aa: CASSSRDRGRSEKLFF; CDR3nt: TGTGCCAGCAGCTCCCGGGACAGGGGGCGAAGCGAAAAACTGTTTTTT
abundance: -; d_gene: -; v_gene: TRBV27; j_gene: TRBJ2-7; CDR3aa: CASSFRSSYEQYF; CDR3nt: TGTGCCAGCAGTTTCCGCAGCTCCTACGAGCAGTACTTC
abundance: -; d_gene: -; v_gene: TRBV2; j_gene: TRBJ1-2; CDR3aa: CASSGQNYGYTF; CDR3nt: TGTGCCAGCAGTGGACAGAACTATGGCTACACCTTC
abundance: -; d_gene: -; v_gene: TRBV19; j_gene: TRBJ2-5; CDR3aa: CASSSNWDGQTQYF; CDR3nt: TGTGCCAGTAGTAGCAATTGGGACGGACAGACCCAGTACTTC
abundance: -; d_gene: -; v_gene: TRBV7-3; j_gene: TRBJ1-1; CDR3aa: CASSSRTGNTEAFF; CDR3nt: TGTGCCAGCAGCTCCCGGACGGGGAACACTGAAGCTTTCTTT
abundance: -; d_gene: -; v_gene: TRBV6-1; j_gene: TRBJ1-5; CDR3aa: CASSLIPREPQHF; CDR3nt: TGTGCCAGCAGCCTTATACCCCGGGAGCCCCAGCATTTT